Sequencing of this T cell receptor beta chain was carried out in a study of T-cell reconstitution after alpha-beta-depleted transplantation in children. Points from the study as a whole: About two months after transplant, alpha-beta T cells reportedly came from several hundred expanded graft clones. One year post-transplant, T-cell counts and diversity were largely derived from T cells produced anew. Day-60 TCRbeta diversity that was high in some patients was derived from surviving recipient T cells and thymic progenitors.

As it was prepared, the TCRbeta library received unique molecular identifiers. TCRdb fed the PCR reads into MiXCR, producing one record per CDR3 protein. The sample shows a few hundred thousand distinct CDR3 sequences, 10% to 15% of them seen only once. Germline V gene data show CDR1 as SGDLS and CDR2 as YYNGEE. There are 19 residues in the CDR3. V lost 4 bases to trimming and J lost 8 bases; unmatched junction nucleotides: 20. On this clonotype itself: Its specificity is not known.

The input for sequencing was PBMCs, mostly from graft donor cells, taken 360 days after TCRalphabeta/CD19-depleted stem cell transplant. V is TRBV9 and J is TRBJ2-1, with 11 positions matching TRBD2. The TCR sequence derives from a male patient younger than 18 who had a stem cell transplant for acute myeloid leukemia, so the T cells may come from the graft donor. The CDR3 loop reads CASSPNPLYSTSGIHEQFF. The CDR3 DNA reads as TGTGCCAGCAGCCCAAATCCCCTCTACTCGACTAGCGGGATCCATGAGCAGTTCTTC. Combining the CDR3 with reference TRBV9 and TRBJ2-1 gives the whole variable domain DSGVTQTPKHLITATGQRVTLRCSPRSGDLSVYWYQQSLDQGLQFLIQYYNGEERAKGNILERFSAQQFPDLHSELNLSSLELGDSALYFCASSPNPLYSTSGIHEQFFGPGTRLTVL.